These 11 T cell receptor beta chains were sequenced from one sample in a study of blood T cell repertoires in COVID-19. The data were produced by immunoSEQ multiplex PCR, yet TCRdb's version contains in-frame clones alone and is incomplete. The data show about 170,000 clones, 83% seen once. Sequencing input: peripheral blood. Every receptor here comes from an elderly woman with acute or convalescent COVID-19.

The rearrangement links TRBV15 to TRBJ2-2, with D possibly matching TRBD1 (5 bases). V was pared by 0 bases and J by 0 bases, with 8 bases between. This CDR3 is 16 amino acids long. Germline CDR1 LNHNV, CDR2 YYDKDF (reference sequence). The CDR3 protein is CATSRDSGTNTGELFF. The CDR3 DNA sequence: TGTGCCACCAGCAGAGATTCAGGGACGAACACCGGGGAGCTGTTTTTT.

The chain is built from TRBV14 and TRBJ2-1; perhaps TRBD1 as D (6 bases). Trimming shortened V by 1 base and J by 4 bases, and 14 bases separated the two germline ends. From germline, CDR1 is SGHDN and CDR2 FVKESK. The CDR3 covers 16 residues. The CDR3 loop reads CASSQALPGTYNEQFF. For the CDR3, the DNA is TGTGCCAGCAGCCAAGCCCTCCCGGGGACATACAATGAGCAGTTCTTC.

The chain uses TRBV28 and TRBJ1-5, with D tentatively TRBD1 (6 bases). The CDR3 is made up of 17 amino acids. Trimming took 0 bases from V and 4 from J, leaving 16 bases between them. From germline, CDR1 is MDHEN and CDR2 SYDVKM. The CDR3 is CASSLWRGMGGNQPQHF. In DNA form, the CDR3 reads TGTGCCAGCAGTTTATGGAGGGGGATGGGTGGAAATCAGCCCCAGCATTTT.

The chain joins TRBV30 to TRBJ1-2; a possible D gene is TRBD1 (5 bases). Per the germline V gene, CDR1 is GTSNPN and CDR2 is SVGIG (reference sequence). The CDR3 has 12 amino acids. V was shortened by 4 bases and J by 4 bases, with 10 bases between the two germline ends. In DNA, the CDR3 is TGTGCCTGGAATACAGGCGGCTATGGCTACACCTTC. Amino acid sequence: CAWNTGGYGYTF. The variable domain in full, with the rest retrieved from reference TRBV30 and TRBJ1-2, is SQTIHQWPATLVQPVGSPLSLECTVEGTSNPNLYWYRQAAGRGLQLLFYSVGIGQISSEVPQNLSASRPQDRQFILSSKKLLLSDSGFYLCAWNTGGYGYTFGSGTRLTVV.

The chain recombines TRBV12-3 or TRBV12-4 with TRBJ2-5; D remains ambiguous. This CDR3 is built from 12 residues. Trimming took off 3 bases at V and 5 bases at J, with 7 bases between the two ends. In DNA, the CDR3 is TGTGCCAGCAGTTTTATCGGGGAGACCCAGTACTTC. Translated: CASSFIGETQYF.

The V and J genes are TRBV5-1 and TRBJ1-2; 7 bases map to TRBD1. The germline gives CDR1 SGHRS, CDR2 YFSETQ. After removal of 3 bases from V and 4 bases from J, the junction contained 9 bases not matched to a gene. The CDR3 has 15 amino acids. CDR3 loop: CASSSVTGRSYGYTF. The CDR3 nucleotides read TGCGCCAGCAGCTCCGTGACAGGGCGGAGCTATGGCTACACCTTC.

This chain links TRBV6-2 or TRBV6-3 with TRBJ1-1; D might be TRBD1 (5 bases). The CDR3 contains 15 residues. V gave up 6 bases and J gave up 1 base, with 15 bases separating them. Germline V gene data show CDR1 as MNHEY and CDR2 as SVGEGT. This CDR3 reads CASSHPGDKNTEAFF. The CDR3 DNA is TGTGCCAGCAGCCACCCGGGGGATAAGAACACTGAAGCTTTCTTT.

The chain links TRBV19 to TRBJ1-6, with 8 bases lining up with TRBD1. The CDR3 sequence is 15 residues long. The germline CDR1 and CDR2 sequences are LNHDA and SQIVND (reference sequence). The V segment lost 3 bases and the J segment 8 bases; nucleotides outside the gene matches: 6. This CDR3 reads CASSITRGQDSPLHF. The DNA for the CDR3 is TGTGCCAGTAGTATCACCAGGGGGCAGGATTCACCCCTCCACTTT.

This clone was observed once. The chain couples TRBV11-2 to TRBJ2-5, with 12 bases matching TRBD2. Germline V CDR1 and CDR2: SGHAT, FQNNGV. The CDR3 contains 19 residues. J lost 4 bases, V lost 1 base, and 13 bases had no gene match. DNA of the CDR3: TGTGCCAGCAGCTTAGTCCCACCGACTAGCGGGAGAGTGGGAGAGACCCAGTACTTC. It translates to CASSLVPPTSGRVGETQYF.

CDR3 loop: CASGRDRNNSPLHF. In DNA form, the CDR3 reads TGTGCCAGCGGACGGGACAGGAATAATTCACCCCTCCACTTT. The chain uses TRBV6-5 and TRBJ1-6, with TRBD1 identical over 8 bases. V lost 8 bases to trimming and J lost 5 bases; unmatched junction nucleotides: 5. Germline V gene lookup returns CDR1 MNHEY and CDR2 SVGAGI. The CDR3 length is 14 residues.

The chain carries TRBV28 and TRBJ1-5; 8 bases align to TRBD1. CDR1 and CDR2 (germline): MDHEN, SYDVKM. Germline trimming cut 5 bases from V and 5 bases from J; bases unmatched to any gene: 8. CDR3 length: 15 amino acids. This CDR3 is CASSRTGQDHQPQHF. The CDR3 DNA reads as TGTGCCAGCAGTCGGACGGGACAGGACCATCAGCCCCAGCATTTT.